This T cell receptor beta chain was recorded in a study of blood T cells in healthy people across ages. Study conclusions and caveats: Possibly, changes in expanded clonotypes were confounded because donor CMV status was unknown.

Russia was home to the donors, healthy Caucasian individuals aged about 6 to 90. Per sample, no less than 5 micrograms of total RNA were extracted. Primed by a sample-barcoded 5' primer and a J-beta primer mix, a second PCR proceeded for roughly 6 to 12 cycles. Each cDNA molecule was tagged by a template-switch adaptor with 12 random nucleotides. TCRdb used MiXCR to reprocess the 5' RACE reads, holding one entry per CDR3 protein. The sample gives approximately 1.5 million distinct CDR3 sequences, 42% of which show up once; around 4% is in the top ten. This clonotype was counted a few times. Its specificity is not known. Germline loops: CDR1 SQVTM, CDR2 ANQGSEA. The CDR3 covers 10 residues.

This TCR came from a woman aged 18-35 years in good health. The source material was blood. The chain employs TRBV29-1 and TRBJ2-7; maybe TRBD1 (6 bases). The DNA of the CDR3 is TGCCACCGTCAGGGGCACGAGCAGTACTTC. Encoded protein: CHRQGHEQYF.